This T cell receptor beta chain was documented in a study of T cells in localized non-small cell lung cancer. TCRdb's copy holds only in-frame clones and misses some; the assay was immunoSEQ multiplex PCR. The sample holds 50,000 to 75,000 clones, about 87% seen once. CDR1 is SGHNT and CDR2 is YYREEE in the germline V gene (reference sequence). The ends were cut back, 2 bases at V and 0 bases at J, with 12 bases in the middle. The CDR3 runs 16 residues. Concerning this clone: Antigen unknown.

Study results and caveats: Among the tissues sampled, uninvolved adjacent lung had the highest T cell clonality, above tumor. Appearing in adjacent lung were a median approximately 60 of the top 100 tumor clones. Longer overall survival associated with higher blood T cell density; shorter survival with higher adjacent-lung clonality. One tumor region alone was sequenced, and heterogeneity therefore remains possible.

This receptor was taken from a man between 40 and 70 years old with stage I squamous cell lung carcinoma. The starting material was peripheral blood, obtained before any cancer treatment. This chain connects TRBV5-4 to TRBJ1-3; D possibly corresponds to TRBD1 (5 bases). This CDR3 reads CASSFYGAYSGNTIYF. The CDR3 DNA is TGTGCCAGCAGCTTTTACGGGGCTTACTCTGGAAACACCATATATTTT.